The clone carrying this T cell receptor (beta chain) turned up a few times. TCRdb's copy holds only in-frame clones and misses some; the assay was immunoSEQ multiplex PCR. This table has approximately 160,000 clones, roughly 90% appearing once. The entry originates in a study of control samples from healthy donors and cancer patients. V was pared by 6 bases and J by 2 bases, with 6 bases of the junction left unmatched. CDR3 size: 14 residues. Germline V gene sequence: CDR1 MDHEN, CDR2 SYDVKM. This receptor was obtained from a woman under 40 in good health. The sequenced material came from blood. This chain uses TRBV28 with TRBJ1-2, with 7 bases fitting TRBD1. CDR3 region: CASSQGGLNYGYTF. CDR3 DNA: TGTGCCAGCAGCCAGGGGGGACTAAACTATGGCTACACCTTC.